Included here is one T cell receptor beta chain sequence, with context. Its antigen is undetermined. The CDR3 sequence is 14 residues long. The V gene lost 10 bases and the J gene lost 2 bases, with 15 bases spanning the gap. Germline assignment: CDR1 MDHEN and CDR2 SYDVKM. Noted time point: week 5, during vaccination. Topical imiquimod was applied with each vaccine dose, which held 300 ug of mutant IDH1 20-mer peptide. The data derive from a study of a mutant IDH1 vaccine in newly diagnosed glioma. Repertoires were generated with immunoSEQ multiplex PCR, while TCRdb's copy carries only in-frame clones and drops some. Of tens of thousands of clones in the sample, 90% to 95% were seen once.

This chain joins TRBV28 and TRBJ1-3; D is ambiguous. The specimen was PBMCs, collected from a glioma patient whose treatment included an IDH1 peptide vaccine. The origin of this receptor is a woman aged 45-65 years with glioma. CDR3 in DNA: TGTGCCACTTCTACCACCCGAACTGGAAACACCATATATTTT. Translation: CATSTTRTGNTIYF.